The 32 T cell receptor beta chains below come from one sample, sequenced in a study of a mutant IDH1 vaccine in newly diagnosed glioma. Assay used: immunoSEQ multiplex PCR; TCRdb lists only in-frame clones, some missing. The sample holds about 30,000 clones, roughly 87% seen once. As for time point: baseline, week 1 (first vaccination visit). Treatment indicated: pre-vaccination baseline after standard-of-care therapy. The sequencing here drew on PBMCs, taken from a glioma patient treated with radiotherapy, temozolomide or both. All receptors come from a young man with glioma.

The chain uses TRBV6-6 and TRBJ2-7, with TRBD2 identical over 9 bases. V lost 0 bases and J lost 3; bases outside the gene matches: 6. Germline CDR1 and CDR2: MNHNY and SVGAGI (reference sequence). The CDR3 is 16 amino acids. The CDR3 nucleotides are TGTGCCAGCAGTTACTCCGTTATAGCGGGAGTCTACGAGCAGTACTTC. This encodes CASSYSVIAGVYEQYF.

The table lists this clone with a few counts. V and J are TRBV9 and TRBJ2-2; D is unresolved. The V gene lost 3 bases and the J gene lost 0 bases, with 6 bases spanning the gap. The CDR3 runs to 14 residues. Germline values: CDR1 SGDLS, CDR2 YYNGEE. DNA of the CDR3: TGTGCCAGCAGCGGGTATCCGAACACCGGGGAGCTGTTTTTT. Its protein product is CASSGYPNTGELFF.

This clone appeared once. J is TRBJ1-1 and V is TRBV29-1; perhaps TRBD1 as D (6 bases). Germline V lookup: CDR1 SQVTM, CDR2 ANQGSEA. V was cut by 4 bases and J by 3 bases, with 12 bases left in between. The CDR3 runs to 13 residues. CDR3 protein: CSVVGGLYTEAFF. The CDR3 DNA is TGCAGCGTTGTCGGGGGCTTGTACACTGAAGCTTTCTTT.

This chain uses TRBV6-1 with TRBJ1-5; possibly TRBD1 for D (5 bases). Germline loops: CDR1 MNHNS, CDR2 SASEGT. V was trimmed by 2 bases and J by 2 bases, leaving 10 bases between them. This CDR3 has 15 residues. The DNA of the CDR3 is TGTGCCAGCAGTGAAATAACAGGCCGCAATCAGCCCCAGCATTTT. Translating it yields CASSEITGRNQPQHF.

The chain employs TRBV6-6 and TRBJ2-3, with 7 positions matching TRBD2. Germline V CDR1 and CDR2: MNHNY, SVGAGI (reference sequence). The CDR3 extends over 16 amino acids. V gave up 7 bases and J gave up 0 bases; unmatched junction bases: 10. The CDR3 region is CASKVGTTSSTDTQYF. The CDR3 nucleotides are TGTGCCAGCAAGGTCGGGACTACAAGTAGCACAGATACGCAGTATTTT.

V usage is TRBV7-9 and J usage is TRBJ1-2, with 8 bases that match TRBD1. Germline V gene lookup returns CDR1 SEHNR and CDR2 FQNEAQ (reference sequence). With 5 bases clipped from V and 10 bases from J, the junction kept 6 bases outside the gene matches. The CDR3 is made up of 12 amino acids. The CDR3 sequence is CASSQDREVYTF. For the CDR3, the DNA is TGTGCCAGCAGCCAGGACAGGGAAGTCTACACCTTC.

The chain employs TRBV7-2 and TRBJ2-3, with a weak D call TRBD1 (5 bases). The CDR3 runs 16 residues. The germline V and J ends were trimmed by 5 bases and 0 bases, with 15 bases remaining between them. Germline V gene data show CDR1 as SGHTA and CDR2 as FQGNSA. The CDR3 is CASSTPQGSSTDTQYF. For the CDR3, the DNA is TGTGCCAGCAGCACACCTCAGGGCTCAAGCACAGATACGCAGTATTTT.

This CDR3 is CASKRDEAGANVLTF. The CDR3 nucleotides are TGCGCCAGCAAACGAGATGAAGCTGGGGCCAACGTCCTGACTTTC. The rearrangement links TRBV4-1 to TRBJ2-6; D unclear. The CDR3 consists of 15 residues. V lost 7 bases and J lost 2, with 12 bases in between. In germline, CDR1 is MGHRA, CDR2 YSYEKL.

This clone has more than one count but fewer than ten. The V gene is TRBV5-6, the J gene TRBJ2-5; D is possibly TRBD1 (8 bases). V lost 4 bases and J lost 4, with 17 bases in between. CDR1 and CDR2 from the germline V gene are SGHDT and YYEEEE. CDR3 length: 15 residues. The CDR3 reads CASSTRTGRAETQYF. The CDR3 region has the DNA TGTGCCAGCAGCACCCGGACAGGGAGGGCAGAGACCCAGTACTTC.

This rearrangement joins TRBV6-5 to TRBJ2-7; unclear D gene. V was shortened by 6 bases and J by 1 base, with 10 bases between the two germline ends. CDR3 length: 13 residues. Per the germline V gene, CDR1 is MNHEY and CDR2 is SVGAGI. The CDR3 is CASRTPRSYEQYF. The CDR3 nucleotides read TGTGCCAGCAGAACACCCAGATCCTACGAGCAGTACTTC.

The CDR3 sequence: CASSLGLGHTDTQYF. Here the CDR3 DNA reads TGTGCCAGCAGCTTAGGGCTCGGTCACACAGATACGCAGTATTTT. This chain links TRBV7-8 with TRBJ2-3; D not resolved. V shed 1 base and J shed 2 bases, with 10 bases lying between them. The CDR3 runs to 15 residues. Per the germline V gene, CDR1 is SGHVS and CDR2 is FQNEAQ.

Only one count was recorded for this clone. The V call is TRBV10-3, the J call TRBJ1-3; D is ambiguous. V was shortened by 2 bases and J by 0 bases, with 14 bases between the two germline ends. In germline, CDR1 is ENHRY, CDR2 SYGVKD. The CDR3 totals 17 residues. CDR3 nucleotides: TGTGCCATCAGTGAGGCCGGACTTGGAAACTCTGGAAACACCATATATTTT. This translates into CAISEAGLGNSGNTIYF.

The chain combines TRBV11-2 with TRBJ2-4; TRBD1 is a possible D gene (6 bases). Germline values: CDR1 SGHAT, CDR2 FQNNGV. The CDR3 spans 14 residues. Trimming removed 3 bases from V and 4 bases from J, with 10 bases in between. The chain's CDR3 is CASSFQGRKNIQYF. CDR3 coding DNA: TGTGCCAGCAGCTTCCAGGGGAGAAAAAACATTCAGTACTTC.

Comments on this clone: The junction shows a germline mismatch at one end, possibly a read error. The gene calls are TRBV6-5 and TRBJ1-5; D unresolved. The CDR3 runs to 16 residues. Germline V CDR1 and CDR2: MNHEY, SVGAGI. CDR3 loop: CASSSGGTRGNRPQHF. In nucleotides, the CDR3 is TGTGCCAGCAGTTCCGGCGGTACTCGAGGAAATCGGCCCCAGCATTTT.

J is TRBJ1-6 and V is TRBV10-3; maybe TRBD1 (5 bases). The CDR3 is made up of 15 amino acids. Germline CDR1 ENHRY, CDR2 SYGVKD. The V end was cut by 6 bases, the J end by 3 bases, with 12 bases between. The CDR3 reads CAISNDSYYNSPLHF. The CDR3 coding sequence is TGTGCCATCAGCAACGACAGCTACTATAATTCACCCCTCCACTTT.

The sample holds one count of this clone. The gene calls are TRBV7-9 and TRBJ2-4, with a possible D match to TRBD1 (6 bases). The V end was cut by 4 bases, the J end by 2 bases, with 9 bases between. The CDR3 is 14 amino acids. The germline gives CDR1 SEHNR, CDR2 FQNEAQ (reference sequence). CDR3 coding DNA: TGTGCCAGCAGCTCCGGACAGACCAAAAACATTCAGTACTTC. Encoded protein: CASSSGQTKNIQYF.

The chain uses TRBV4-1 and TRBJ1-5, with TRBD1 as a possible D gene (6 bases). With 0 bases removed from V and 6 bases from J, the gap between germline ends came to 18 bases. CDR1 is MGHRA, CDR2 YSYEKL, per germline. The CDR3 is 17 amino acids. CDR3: CASSQEGGLGGRQPQHF. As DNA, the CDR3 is TGCGCCAGCAGCCAAGAGGGGGGTTTGGGGGGCCGTCAGCCCCAGCATTTT.

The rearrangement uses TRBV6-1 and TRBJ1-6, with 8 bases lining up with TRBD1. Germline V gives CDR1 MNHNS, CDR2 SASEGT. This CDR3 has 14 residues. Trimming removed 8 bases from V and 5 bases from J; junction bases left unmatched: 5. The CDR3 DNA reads TGTGCCAGCTCGGACAGGGAGGATAATTCACCCCTCCACTTT. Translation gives CASSDREDNSPLHF.

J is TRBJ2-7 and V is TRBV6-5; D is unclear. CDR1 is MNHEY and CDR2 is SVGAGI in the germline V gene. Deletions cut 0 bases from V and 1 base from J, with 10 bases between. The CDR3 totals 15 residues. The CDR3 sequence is CASSYSGVESYEQYF. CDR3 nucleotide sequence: TGTGCCAGCAGTTACTCAGGCGTCGAGTCCTACGAGCAGTACTTC.

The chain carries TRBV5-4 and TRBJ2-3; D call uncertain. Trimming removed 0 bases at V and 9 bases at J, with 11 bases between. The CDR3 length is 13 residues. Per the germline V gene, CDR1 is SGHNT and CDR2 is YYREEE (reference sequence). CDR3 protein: CASSLETERTQYF. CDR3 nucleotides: TGTGCCAGCAGCTTGGAAACAGAAAGAACGCAGTATTTT.

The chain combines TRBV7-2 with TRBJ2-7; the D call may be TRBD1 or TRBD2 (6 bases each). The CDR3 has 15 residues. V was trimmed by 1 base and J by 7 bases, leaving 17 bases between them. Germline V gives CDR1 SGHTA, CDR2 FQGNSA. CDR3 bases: TGTGCCAGCAGCTTAGTCGATCGTCAGGGGAGGGAGCAGTACTTC. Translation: CASSLVDRQGREQYF.

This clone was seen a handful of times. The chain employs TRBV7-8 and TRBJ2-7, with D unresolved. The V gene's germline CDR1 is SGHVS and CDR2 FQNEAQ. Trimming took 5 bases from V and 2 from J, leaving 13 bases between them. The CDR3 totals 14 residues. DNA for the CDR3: TGTGCCAGCAGCCTAGGTGCACTCCCCTACGAGCAGTACTTC. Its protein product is CASSLGALPYEQYF.

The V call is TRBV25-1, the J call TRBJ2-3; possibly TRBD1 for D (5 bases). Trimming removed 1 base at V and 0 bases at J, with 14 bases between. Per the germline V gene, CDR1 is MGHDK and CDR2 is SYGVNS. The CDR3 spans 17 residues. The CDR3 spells CASSESRWTISTDTQYF. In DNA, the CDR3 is TGTGCCAGCAGTGAATCAAGATGGACAATAAGCACAGATACGCAGTATTTT.

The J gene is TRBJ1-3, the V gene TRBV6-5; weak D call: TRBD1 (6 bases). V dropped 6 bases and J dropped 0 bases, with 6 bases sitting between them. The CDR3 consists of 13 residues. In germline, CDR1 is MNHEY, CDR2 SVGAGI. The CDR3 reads CASRQGSGNTIYF. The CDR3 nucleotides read TGTGCCAGCAGACAGGGCTCTGGAAACACCATATATTTT.

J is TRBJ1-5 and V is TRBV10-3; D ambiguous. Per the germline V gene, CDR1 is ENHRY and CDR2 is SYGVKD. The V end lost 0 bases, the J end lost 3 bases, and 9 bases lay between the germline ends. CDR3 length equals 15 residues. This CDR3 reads CAISESSQNNQPQHF. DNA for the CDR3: TGTGCCATCAGTGAGTCGTCGCAGAACAATCAGCCCCAGCATTTT.

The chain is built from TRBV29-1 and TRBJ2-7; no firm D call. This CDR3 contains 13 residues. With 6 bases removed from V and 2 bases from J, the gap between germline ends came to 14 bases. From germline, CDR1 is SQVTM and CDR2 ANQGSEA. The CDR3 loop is CSVYVSGPYEQYF. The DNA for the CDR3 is TGCAGCGTCTACGTGTCAGGACCCTACGAGCAGTACTTC.

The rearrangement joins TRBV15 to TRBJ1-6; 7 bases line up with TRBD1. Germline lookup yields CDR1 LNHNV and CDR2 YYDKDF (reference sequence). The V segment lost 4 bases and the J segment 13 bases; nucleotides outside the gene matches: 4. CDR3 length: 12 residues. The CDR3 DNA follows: TGTGCCACCAGCACCTTGACAGGGCCCCTCCACTTT. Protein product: CATSTLTGPLHF.

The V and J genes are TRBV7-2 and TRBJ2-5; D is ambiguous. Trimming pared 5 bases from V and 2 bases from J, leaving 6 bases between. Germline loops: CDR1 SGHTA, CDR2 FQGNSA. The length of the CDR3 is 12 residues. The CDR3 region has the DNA TGTGCCAGCAGCACACCGCAAGAGACCCAGTACTTC. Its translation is CASSTPQETQYF.

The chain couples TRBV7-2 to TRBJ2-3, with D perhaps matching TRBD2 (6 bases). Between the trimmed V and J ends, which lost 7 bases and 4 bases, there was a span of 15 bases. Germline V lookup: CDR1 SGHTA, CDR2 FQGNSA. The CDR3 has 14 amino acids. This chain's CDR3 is CASILGGAPDTQYF. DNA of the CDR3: TGTGCCAGCATCCTCGGCGGGGCCCCAGATACGCAGTATTTT.

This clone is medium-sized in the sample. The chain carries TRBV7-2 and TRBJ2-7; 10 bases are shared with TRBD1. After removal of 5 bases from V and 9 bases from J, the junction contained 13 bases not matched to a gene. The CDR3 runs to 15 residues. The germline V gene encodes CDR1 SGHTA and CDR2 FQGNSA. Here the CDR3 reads CASSTVGQGGGGQYF. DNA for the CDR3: TGTGCCAGCAGCACCGTCGGACAGGGGGGAGGTGGGCAGTACTTC.

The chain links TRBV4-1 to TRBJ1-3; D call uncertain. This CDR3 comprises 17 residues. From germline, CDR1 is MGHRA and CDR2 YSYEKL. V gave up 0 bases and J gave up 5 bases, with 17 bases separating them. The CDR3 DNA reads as TGCGCCAGCAGCCAAGAAGTAGGTCGGTACGGCCGAAACACCATATATTTT. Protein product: CASSQEVGRYGRNTIYF.

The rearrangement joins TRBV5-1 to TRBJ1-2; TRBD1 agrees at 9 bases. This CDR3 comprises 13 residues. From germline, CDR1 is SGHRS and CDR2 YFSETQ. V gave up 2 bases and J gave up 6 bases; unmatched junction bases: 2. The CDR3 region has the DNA TGCGCCAGCAGCTTCTGGACAGGGGATGGCTACACCTTC. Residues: CASSFWTGDGYTF.